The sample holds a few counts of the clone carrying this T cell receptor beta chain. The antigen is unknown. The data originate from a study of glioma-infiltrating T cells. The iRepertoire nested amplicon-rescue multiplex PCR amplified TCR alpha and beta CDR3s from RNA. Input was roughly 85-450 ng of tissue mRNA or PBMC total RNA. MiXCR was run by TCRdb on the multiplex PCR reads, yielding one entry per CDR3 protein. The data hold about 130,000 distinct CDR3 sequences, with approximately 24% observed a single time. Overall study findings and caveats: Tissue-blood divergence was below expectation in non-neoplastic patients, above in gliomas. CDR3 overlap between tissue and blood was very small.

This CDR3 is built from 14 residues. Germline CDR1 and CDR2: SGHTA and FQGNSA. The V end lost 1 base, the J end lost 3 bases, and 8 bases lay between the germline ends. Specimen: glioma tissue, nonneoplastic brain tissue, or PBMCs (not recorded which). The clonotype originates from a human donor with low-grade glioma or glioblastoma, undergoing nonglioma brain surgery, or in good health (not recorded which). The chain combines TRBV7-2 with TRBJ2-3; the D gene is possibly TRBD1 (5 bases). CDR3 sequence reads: CASSLVQGTDTQYF. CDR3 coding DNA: TGTGCCAGCAGCTTAGTCCAGGGAACAGATACGCAGTATTTT. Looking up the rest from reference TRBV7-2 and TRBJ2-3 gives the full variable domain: GAGVSQSPSNKVTEKGKDVELRCDPISGHTALYWYRQSLGQGLEFLIYFQGNSAPDKSGLPSDRFSAERTGGSVSTLTIQRTQQEDSAVYLCASSLVQGTDTQYFGPGTRLTVL.